The entry below describes one T cell receptor beta chain. Its matching antigen is unknown. Use of 60 Vbeta and 13 Jbeta primers characterized the PCR. Generated by immunoSEQ multiplex PCR, the TCRdb table keeps only in-frame clones and is missing some. This table has tens of thousands of clones, roughly three fifths appearing once. The data originate from a study of cytomegalovirus exposure and HLA in healthy donors. In the study overall: As released early, the data held some 80 million unique TCRs from HLA-typed donors.

The germline gives CDR1 MNHEY, CDR2 SMNVEV (reference sequence). The CDR3 spans 14 residues. V was shortened by 4 bases and J by 1 base, with 7 bases between the two germline ends. General study results and limits: Accurate HLA-A and HLA-B prediction from TCR beta sequences was reported for most subjects.

The rearrangement joins TRBV27 to TRBJ2-2, with D tentatively TRBD1 (6 bases). The origin of this receptor is a woman aged 30 to 39 in good health and CMV-seronegative. The sequencing input was PBMCs. The CDR3 bases are TGTGCCAGCAGTTGGACAGAGAACACCGGGGAGCTGTTTTTT. Translating it yields CASSWTENTGELFF.